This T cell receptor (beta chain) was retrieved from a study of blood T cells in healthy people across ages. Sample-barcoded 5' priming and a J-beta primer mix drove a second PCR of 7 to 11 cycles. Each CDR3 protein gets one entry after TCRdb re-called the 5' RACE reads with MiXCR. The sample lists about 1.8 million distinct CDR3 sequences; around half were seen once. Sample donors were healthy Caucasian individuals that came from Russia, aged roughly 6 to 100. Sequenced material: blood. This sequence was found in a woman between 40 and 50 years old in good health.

The DNA of the CDR3 is TGTGCCAGCAGCTTTCAGGAGAAGCAGTATTTT. Translated, it gives CASSFQEKQYF. The J gene is TRBJ2-3, the V gene TRBV6-5; no firm D call. The CDR3 has 11 residues. The germline V and J ends were trimmed by 6 bases and 11 bases, with 12 bases remaining between them. The germline V gene encodes CDR1 MNHEY and CDR2 SVGAGI.